This T cell receptor (beta chain) was sequenced during a study of blood T cell repertoires in COVID-19. Study-wide background: Sites across the United States, Italy and Spain contributed samples from acute and convalescent COVID-19. T cells, B-cell-depleted T cells, or PBMCs provided the cDNA or gDNA that served as material.

Only one count was recorded for this clone. In the original analysis: Amplifying reference gene primers gave estimates of nucleated cell counts. Only in-frame clones appear in the TCRdb table, and some are missing; sequencing was by immunoSEQ multiplex PCR. The DNA gave D and trimming, while V, J and clone size come from that table. The sample consists of about 120,000 clones, around 80% of them appearing once. Per the germline V gene, CDR1 is MNHNS and CDR2 is SASEGT. This CDR3 is 15 amino acids long. Trimming at V came to 1 base and at J to 5 bases, leaving 4 bases not matched to a gene. Enrolled during active infection, Seattle patients were then followed longitudinally.

This receptor was identified in a man aged 25 to 40 with COVID-19, enrolled during active disease. Material for sequencing was peripheral blood. The chain couples TRBV6-1 to TRBJ2-5; 10 bases line up with TRBD1. The DNA of the CDR3 is TGTGCCAGCAGTGAAGGGACAGGGGGAATGGAGACCCAGTACTTC. It specifies CASSEGTGGMETQYF.